This T cell receptor beta chain was sequenced during a study of T cells in Graves' hyperthyroidism and ophthalmopathy. RNA transcripts gave rise to amplified TCR beta CDR3 regions. A set of HTBI primers served as the primers for a first-round RT-PCR of the TCR CDR3. From the multiplex PCR reads, TCRdb called clonotypes with MiXCR, one entry per CDR3 protein. The sample records around 440,000 distinct CDR3 sequences, 15% to 19% being singletons. This clonotype was found many times. The sequencing input was blood. This receptor was taken from a woman between 18 and 30 years old with Graves' hyperthyroidism.

CDR3 amino acids: CASSGWTANEKLFF. In DNA, the CDR3 is TGTGCCAGCAGTGGGTGGACCGCCAATGAAAAACTGTTTTTT. The chain couples TRBV6-1 to TRBJ1-4, with no clear D. Germline V gene lookup returns CDR1 MNHNS and CDR2 SASEGT. The CDR3 covers 14 residues. Trimming took off 4 bases at V and 5 bases at J, with 11 bases between the two ends.